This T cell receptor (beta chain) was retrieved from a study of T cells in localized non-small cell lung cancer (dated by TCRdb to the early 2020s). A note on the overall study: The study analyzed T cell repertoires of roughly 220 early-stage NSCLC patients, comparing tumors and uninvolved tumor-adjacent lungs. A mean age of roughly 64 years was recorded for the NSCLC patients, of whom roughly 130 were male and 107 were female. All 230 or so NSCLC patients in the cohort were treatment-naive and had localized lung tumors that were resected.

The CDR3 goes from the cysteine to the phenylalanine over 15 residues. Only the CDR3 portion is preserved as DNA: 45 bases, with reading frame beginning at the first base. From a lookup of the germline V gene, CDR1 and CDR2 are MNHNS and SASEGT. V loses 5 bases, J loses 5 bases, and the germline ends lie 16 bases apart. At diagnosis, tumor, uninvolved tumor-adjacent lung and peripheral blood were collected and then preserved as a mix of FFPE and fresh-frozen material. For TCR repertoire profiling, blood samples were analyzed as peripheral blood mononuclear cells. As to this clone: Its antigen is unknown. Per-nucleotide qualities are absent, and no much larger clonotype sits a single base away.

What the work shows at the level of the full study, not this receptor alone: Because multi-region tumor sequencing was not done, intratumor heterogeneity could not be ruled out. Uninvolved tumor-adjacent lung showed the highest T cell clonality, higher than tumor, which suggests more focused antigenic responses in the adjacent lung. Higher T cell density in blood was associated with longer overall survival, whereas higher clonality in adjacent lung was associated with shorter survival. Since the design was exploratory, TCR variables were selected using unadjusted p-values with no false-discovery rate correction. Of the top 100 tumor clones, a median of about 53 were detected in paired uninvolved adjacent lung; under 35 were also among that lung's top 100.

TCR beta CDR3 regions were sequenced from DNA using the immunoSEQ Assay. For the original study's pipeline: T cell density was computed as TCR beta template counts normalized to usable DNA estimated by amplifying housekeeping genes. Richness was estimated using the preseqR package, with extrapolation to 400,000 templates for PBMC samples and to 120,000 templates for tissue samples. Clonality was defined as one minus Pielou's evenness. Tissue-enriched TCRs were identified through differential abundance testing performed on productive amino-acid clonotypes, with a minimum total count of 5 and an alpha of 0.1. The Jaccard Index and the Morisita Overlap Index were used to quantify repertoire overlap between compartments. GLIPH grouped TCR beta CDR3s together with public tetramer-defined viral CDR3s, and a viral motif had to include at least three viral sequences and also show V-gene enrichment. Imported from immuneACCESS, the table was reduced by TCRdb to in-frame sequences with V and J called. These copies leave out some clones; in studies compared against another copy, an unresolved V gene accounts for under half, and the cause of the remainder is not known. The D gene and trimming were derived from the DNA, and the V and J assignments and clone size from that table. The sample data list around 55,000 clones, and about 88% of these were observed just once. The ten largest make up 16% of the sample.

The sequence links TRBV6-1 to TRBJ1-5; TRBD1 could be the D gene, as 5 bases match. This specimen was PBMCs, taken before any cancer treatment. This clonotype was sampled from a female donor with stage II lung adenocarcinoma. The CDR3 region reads CASSPYRNADQPQHF. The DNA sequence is TGTGCCAGCAGTCCCTACAGGAATGCTGATCAGCCCCAGCATTTT.